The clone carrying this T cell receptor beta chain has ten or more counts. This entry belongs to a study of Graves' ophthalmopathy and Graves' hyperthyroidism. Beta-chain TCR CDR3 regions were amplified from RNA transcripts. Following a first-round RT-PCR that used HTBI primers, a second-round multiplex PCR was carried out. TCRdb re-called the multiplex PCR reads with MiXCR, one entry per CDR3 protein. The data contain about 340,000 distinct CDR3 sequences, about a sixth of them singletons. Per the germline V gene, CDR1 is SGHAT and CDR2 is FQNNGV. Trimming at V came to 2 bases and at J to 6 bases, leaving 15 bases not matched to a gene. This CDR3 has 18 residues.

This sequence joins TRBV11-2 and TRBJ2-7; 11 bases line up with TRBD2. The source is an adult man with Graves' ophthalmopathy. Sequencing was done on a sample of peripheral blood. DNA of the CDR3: TGTGCCAGCAGCTTAATAATAAGACTAGCGGGGACATCAAGCGAGCAGTACTTC. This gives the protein CASSLIIRLAGTSSEQYF.